These 19 T cell receptor beta chains were sequenced from one sample in a study of PD-1 blockade in classical Hodgkin lymphoma. Relapse after autologous stem cell transplantation occurred in every patient, and brentuximab vedotin exposure varied. The repertoire was sequenced with immunoSEQ multiplex PCR; TCRdb's copy has only in-frame clones and lacks some. This table has about 58,000 clones, 91% appearing once. Sequencing was performed on peripheral blood mononuclear cells (PBMCs), taken before the second cycle of nivolumab. These receptors all come from a human donor with classical Hodgkin lymphoma.

The rearrangement joins TRBV9 to TRBJ2-7; D is unresolved. Trimming pared 0 bases from V and 3 bases from J, leaving 7 bases between. The CDR3 loop spans 13 amino acids. The germline gives CDR1 SGDLS, CDR2 YYNGEE. CDR3 DNA: TGTGCCAGCAGCGTAGCCCCCGGCTACGAGCAGTACTTC. It encodes CASSVAPGYEQYF.

A single count supports this clone. V gene TRBV11-1 combines with J gene TRBJ2-1; possibly TRBD1 for D (6 bases). The CDR3 is 15 amino acids. Germline V gives CDR1 SGHAT, CDR2 FQDESV (reference sequence). Trimming pared 0 bases from V and 8 bases from J, leaving 14 bases between. The DNA for the CDR3 is TGTGCCAGCAGCTTAGCTGTAGTCCCAGGGGATGAGCAGTTCTTC. It translates to CASSLAVVPGDEQFF.

This clone was observed once. The V and J genes are TRBV6-5 and TRBJ2-2; a weak D match, TRBD1 (5 bases). The V end was cut by 6 bases, the J end by 5 bases, with 10 bases between. There are 13 residues in the CDR3. Germline V gene data show CDR1 as MNHEY and CDR2 as SVGAGI. DNA for the CDR3: TGTGCCAGCAGAGGGGCTGTAACCGGGGAGCTGTTTTTT. This encodes CASRGAVTGELFF.

This chain links TRBV27 with TRBJ2-1; perhaps TRBD2 as D (6 bases). V gave up 6 bases and J gave up 4 bases, with 13 bases separating them. The V gene's germline CDR1 is MNHEY and CDR2 SMNVEV (reference sequence). The CDR3 runs 14 residues. The CDR3 protein is CASRPLEGYNEQFF. Here the CDR3 DNA reads TGTGCCAGCAGACCCCTGGAGGGTTACAATGAGCAGTTCTTC.

The chain recombines TRBV10-2 with TRBJ2-1; the D gene is possibly TRBD2 (7 bases). The ends were cut back, 6 bases at V and 3 bases at J, with 21 bases in the middle. CDR1 is WSHSY, CDR2 SAAADI, per germline. The CDR3 loop spans 17 amino acids. The chain's CDR3 is CASSPTVTGGLYNEQFF. The CDR3 nucleotides are TGCGCCAGCAGCCCCACTGTTACGGGGGGCCTCTACAATGAGCAGTTCTTC.

The CDR3, as DNA: TGTGCCAGCAGTTTACGAGGGCCAGATACGCAGTATTTT. Translating it yields CASSLRGPDTQYF. This chain uses TRBV28 with TRBJ2-3; TRBD2 is a possible D gene (5 bases). CDR3 length equals 13 residues. The germline V and J ends were trimmed by 2 bases and 4 bases, with 7 bases remaining between them. Looked up from germline, CDR1 is MDHEN and CDR2 is SYDVKM.

CDR3 loop: CAWKVTEAFF. In DNA form, the CDR3 reads TGTGCCTGGAAGGTTACTGAAGCTTTCTTT. The rearrangement links TRBV30 to TRBJ1-1; D call uncertain. The CDR3 contains 10 residues. V dropped 4 bases and J dropped 5 bases, with 5 bases sitting between them. From germline, CDR1 is GTSNPN and CDR2 SVGIG (reference sequence).

The chain recombines TRBV11-1 with TRBJ2-3; D is possibly TRBD2 (6 bases). The V end was cut by 1 base, the J end by 1 base, with 9 bases between. Germline assignment: CDR1 SGHAT and CDR2 FQDESV (reference sequence). This CDR3 spans 15 amino acids. CDR3 loop: CASSLGGGGTDTQYF. The DNA of the CDR3 is TGTGCCAGCAGCTTAGGGGGCGGGGGCACAGATACGCAGTATTTT.

The rearrangement links TRBV25-1 to TRBJ1-1, with D hard to call. CDR3 length: 13 residues. Deletions cut 8 bases from V and 4 bases from J, with 14 bases between. Germline CDR1 is MGHDK and CDR2 is SYGVNS. CDR3 region: CASYNEVLTEAFF. The CDR3 nucleotides are TGTGCCAGCTACAACGAGGTTCTCACTGAAGCTTTCTTT.

This CDR3 is CASSGGMNTEAFF. CDR3 in DNA: TGTGCCAGCAGCGGAGGTATGAACACTGAAGCTTTCTTT. The chain uses TRBV9 and TRBJ1-1; D is undetermined. Germline loops: CDR1 SGDLS, CDR2 YYNGEE. V was trimmed by 3 bases and J by 0 bases, leaving 6 bases between them. The CDR3 length is 13 residues.

The chain joins TRBV5-1 to TRBJ2-5; D remains unclear. Trimming removed 3 bases from V and 1 base from J, with 13 bases in between. CDR1 is SGHRS and CDR2 is YFSETQ in the germline V gene. The CDR3 is 15 amino acids. CDR3 DNA: TGCGCCAGCAGCTCGACGACCACTGCCCAAGAGACCCAGTACTTC. It encodes CASSSTTTAQETQYF. The full variable domain, with the rest looked up from reference TRBV5-1 and TRBJ2-5, is KAGVTQTPRYLIKTRGQQVTLSCSPISGHRSVSWYQQTPGQGLQFLFEYFSETQRNKGNFPGRFSGRQFSNSRSEMNVSTLELGDSALYLCASSSTTTAQETQYFGPGTRLLVL.

This sequence joins TRBV12-5 and TRBJ1-2; TRBD1 might be the D (6 bases). CDR3 length: 16 residues. Germline V gives CDR1 LGHNT, CDR2 FRNRAP. V lost 0 bases, J lost 3 bases, and 14 bases lay in between. The CDR3 spells CASGLVLGGSDYGYTF. The DNA for the CDR3 is TGTGCTAGTGGTTTGGTACTAGGGGGGTCTGACTATGGCTACACCTTC.

The chain combines TRBV5-6 with TRBJ2-7, with a tentative D call TRBD1 (6 bases). Germline V gene data show CDR1 as SGHDT and CDR2 as YYEEEE. This CDR3 has 14 amino acids. The V end lost 2 bases, the J end lost 3 bases, and 12 bases lay between the germline ends. The CDR3 loop reads CASSFFRGFYEQYF. Here the CDR3 DNA reads TGTGCCAGCAGCTTTTTCAGGGGTTTCTACGAGCAGTACTTC.

The chain is built from TRBV2 and TRBJ2-5; 14 bases align to TRBD2. This CDR3 is 19 amino acids long. CDR1 and CDR2 (germline): SNHLY, FYNNEI. V dropped 5 bases and J dropped 1; count of bases not matched to a gene: 12. CDR3 nucleotides: TGTGCCAGCAGTAGTCCCGTGGGGACTAGCGGGGGAGTCCAAGAGACCCAGTACTTC. Encoded protein: CASSSPVGTSGGVQETQYF.

The rearrangement links TRBV30 to TRBJ2-1; 11 bases match TRBD2. Germline CDR1 and CDR2: GTSNPN and SVGIG (reference sequence). This CDR3 contains 14 residues. This CDR3 is CAAKLAGGYNEQFF. The DNA for the CDR3 is TGTGCTGCAAAGCTAGCGGGGGGCTACAATGAGCAGTTCTTC. Full variable domain (missing parts from reference TRBV30 and TRBJ2-1): SQTIHQWPATLVQPVGSPLSLECTVEGTSNPNLYWYRQAAGRGLQLLFYSVGIGQISSEVPQNLSASRPQDRQFILSSKKLLLSDSGFYLCAAKLAGGYNEQFFGPGTRLTVL.

In its sample, this clone is medium-sized. This chain connects TRBV7-9 to TRBJ2-1, with a weak D call TRBD2 (6 bases). This CDR3 contains 15 residues. V lost 0 bases to trimming and J lost 4 bases, with 10 bases between them. The germline V gene has CDR1 SEHNR and CDR2 FQNEAQ (reference sequence). CDR3 sequence reads: CASSLAAGLYNEQFF. The CDR3 nucleotides read TGTGCCAGCAGCTTAGCTGCGGGATTGTACAATGAGCAGTTCTTC.

The J gene is TRBJ1-1, the V gene TRBV27; 7 bases align to TRBD1. Germline V lookup: CDR1 MNHEY, CDR2 SMNVEV (reference sequence). V gave up 3 bases and J gave up 1 base; unmatched junction bases: 5. CDR3 size: 15 residues. CDR3 loop: CASSFARDRNTEAFF. The CDR3 nucleotides are TGTGCCAGCAGTTTTGCCCGGGACAGGAACACTGAAGCTTTCTTT.

The chain's CDR3 is CASSLGQGLNQPQHF. The CDR3 DNA sequence: TGTGCCAGCAGCTTGGGACAGGGCCTCAATCAGCCCCAGCATTTT. This chain joins TRBV7-2 and TRBJ1-5, with 9 bases fitting TRBD1. Germline-derived CDR1 and CDR2 are SGHTA and FQGNSA. V shed 3 bases, J shed 3 bases, and the junction held 3 bases outside the gene matches. The CDR3 covers 15 residues.

This sequence joins TRBV18 and TRBJ2-5; 8 bases match TRBD1. The CDR3 totals 17 residues. Per the germline V gene, CDR1 is KGHSH and CDR2 is LQKENI. Unmatched junction bases numbered 11, after V lost 4 bases and J lost 1 base. CDR3 DNA sequence: TGTGCCAGCTCACTCACCGCAATCGGACAGGGCCAAGAGACCCAGTACTTC. Translation: CASSLTAIGQGQETQYF.